This T cell receptor beta chain was recorded in a study of naive and memory T cell subsets. Regarding the study as a whole: A few larger clonotypes appeared in naive repertoires, especially CD8, possibly memory cells re-expressing CD45RA.

The CDR3 is 15 amino acids. Trimming took off 6 bases at V and 0 bases at J, with 15 bases between the two ends. Per germline, CDR1 SEHNR and CDR2 FQNEAQ (reference sequence). The beta constant-region primer was an equimolar mix of two oligonucleotides covering TRBC1 and TRBC2. The ligated cDNA underwent four PCR rounds using SP2 and nested alpha and beta constant-region primers. TCRdb reprocessed the UMI-ligation and nested PCR reads with MiXCR, giving one entry per CDR3 protein. The data show around 140,000 distinct CDR3 sequences, roughly 20% seen once. A remark on this clonotype: The target antigen is unknown.

The sample was naive CD4+ T cells from blood. The source is a human donor in good health. The V and J genes are TRBV7-9 and TRBJ2-7; D is possibly TRBD1 or TRBD2 (6 bases each). The CDR3 DNA follows: TGTGCCAGCAGAAGGGGGGACATGCCCTCCTACGAGCAGTACTTC. This gives the protein CASRRGDMPSYEQYF.